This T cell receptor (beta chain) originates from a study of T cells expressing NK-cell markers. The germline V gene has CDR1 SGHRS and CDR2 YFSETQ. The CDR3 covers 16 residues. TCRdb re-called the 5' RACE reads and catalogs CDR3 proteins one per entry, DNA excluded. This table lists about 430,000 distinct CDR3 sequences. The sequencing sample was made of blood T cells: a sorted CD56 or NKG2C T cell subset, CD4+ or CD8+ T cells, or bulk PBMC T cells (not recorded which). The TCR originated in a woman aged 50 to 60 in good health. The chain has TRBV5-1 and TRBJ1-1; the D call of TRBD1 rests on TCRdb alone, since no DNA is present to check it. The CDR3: CASSLVLSDSDTEAFF.